The clone carrying this TCR beta chain was seen only a few times. PCR primers comprised 60 Vbeta and 13 Jbeta primers. This table comes from immunoSEQ multiplex PCR, and its TCRdb copy is limited to in-frame clones, with some not included. Counted here are 150,000 to 200,000 clones, 65% to 85% occurring once; the ten biggest clones make up 1.2% to 1.5%. The data originate from a study of cytomegalovirus exposure and HLA in healthy donors. The clonotype originates from a man aged 60 to 75 in good health and CMV-seronegative. The sequenced material came from PBMCs.

The DNA of the CDR3 is TGTGCCAGCAGCTTAGGGACAGGGGCTAATGAAAAACTGTTTTTT. This encodes CASSLGTGANEKLFF. The V call is TRBV7-9, the J call TRBJ1-4; 9 bases agree with TRBD1. Germline V CDR1 and CDR2: SEHNR, FQNEAQ (reference sequence). V dropped 1 base and J dropped 3; count of bases not matched to a gene: 0. CDR3 length equals 15 residues.